This T cell receptor beta chain is from a study of blood T cell repertoires in COVID-19. Study at large: Collection of acute and convalescent COVID-19 samples took place in the United States, Italy and Spain. Nucleic acid was either cDNA or gDNA, and it came from T cells, B-cell-depleted T cells, or PBMCs.

Authors' processing steps: Amplification from reference gene primers served as the basis for estimated nucleated cell counts. The data were produced by immunoSEQ multiplex PCR, yet TCRdb's version contains in-frame clones alone and is incomplete. V and J calls and clone size follow that table, whereas D and trimming were derived from the DNA. Of nearly 200,000 clones in the sample, 82% are singletons; the top ten hold 6.9%. This CDR3 is 15 amino acids long. The V gene's germline CDR1 is MNHNY and CDR2 SVGAGI (reference sequence). Trimming took 4 bases from V and 7 from J; bases not matched to a gene: 8.

The chain employs TRBV6-6 and TRBJ2-1; 9 nucleotides align to TRBD2. This TCR was recovered from a human donor with acute or convalescent COVID-19. The donor label of this sample is uncertain. Sequenced input: peripheral blood. CDR3 coding DNA: TGTGCCAGCAGTTCCCTAGCGGGAAGGTTTAATGAGCAGTTCTTC. Protein product: CASSSLAGRFNEQFF.